This TCR beta chain was sequenced during a study of blood T cell repertoires in COVID-19. Study details: PBMCs, B-cell-depleted T cells, or T cells provided the cDNA or gDNA that made up the material.

Profiling relied on immunoSEQ multiplex PCR, and the TCRdb table lists in-frame clones only, not all of them. The sample includes a few hundred thousand clones, 85% of them seen just once. Two negative PCRs, clearance, or symptom resolution characterized the recovered Cohort 3 donors. The CDR3 totals 15 residues. Germline CDR1 is LGHDT and CDR2 is YNNKEL (reference sequence). The trim removed 5 bases at V and 2 bases at J, leaving 4 bases unmatched. The receptor was isolated from a woman aged 50 to 60 who had recovered from COVID-19. The chain has TRBV3-1 (or the pseudogene TRBV3-2) and TRBJ2-1, with 9 bases that match TRBD1. Material for sequencing was PBMCs or T cells enriched from blood (not recorded which). CDR3 DNA: TGTGCCAGCAGCGGCGGACAGGGGACCTACAATGAGCAGTTCTTC. This encodes CASSGGQGTYNEQFF.